This T cell receptor (beta chain) was sequenced during a study of blood T cell repertoires in COVID-19. Using immunoSEQ multiplex PCR, the repertoire was profiled, and TCRdb retains in-frame clones only, with some absent. The profile shows a few hundred thousand clones, about 85% of them singletons. The CDR3 length is 15 residues. The V gene's germline CDR1 is SGDLS and CDR2 YYNGEE. Unmatched junction bases numbered 6, after V lost 4 bases and J lost 4 bases. The specimen sequenced was peripheral blood. The chain uses TRBV9 and TRBJ2-1; 9 nucleotides match TRBD2. The sequence derives from a woman in her late teens or twenties with acute or convalescent COVID-19. CDR3 amino acids: CASSQAGGPYNEQFF. DNA for the CDR3: TGTGCCAGCAGCCAGGCGGGGGGGCCATACAATGAGCAGTTCTTC.